These 11 T cell receptor beta chains originate from one sample sequenced in a study of blood T cells in healthy people across ages. The second PCR ran roughly 7 to 12 cycles with a sample-barcoded 5' primer and J-beta primers. TCRdb re-derived calls from the 5' RACE reads in MiXCR, one entry per CDR3 protein. The sample records about 640,000 distinct CDR3 sequences, about 53% being singletons. Sequencing used blood. The origin of the receptors is a man aged 55 to 70 in good health.

This clonotype was detected many times. V is TRBV4-2 and J is TRBJ1-5; no firm D call. The CDR3 totals 13 residues. The germline CDR1 and CDR2 sequences are LGHNA and YNFKEQ. Deletions cut 0 bases from V and 6 bases from J, with 6 bases between. CDR3 loop: CASSQDVGQPQHF. Written as DNA, the CDR3 is TGTGCCAGCAGCCAAGATGTGGGTCAGCCCCAGCATTTT.

The gene calls are TRBV19 and TRBJ2-1; weak D call: TRBD2 (7 bases). Per the germline V gene, CDR1 is LNHDA and CDR2 is SQIVND (reference sequence). V lost 3 bases to trimming and J lost 1 base, with 10 bases between them. The CDR3 length is 15 residues. This chain's CDR3 is CASSIGGPSYNEQFF. The CDR3 coding sequence is TGTGCCAGTAGTATCGGGGGGCCGTCCTACAATGAGCAGTTCTTC. Combining the CDR3 with reference TRBV19 and TRBJ2-1 gives the whole variable domain DGGITQSPKYLFRKEGQNVTLSCEQNLNHDAMYWYRQDPGQGLRLIYYSQIVNDFQKGDIAEGYSVSREKKESFPLTVTSAQKNPTAFYLCASSIGGPSYNEQFFGPGTRLTVL.

The chain links TRBV5-1 to TRBJ1-6, with 10 positions matching TRBD1. This CDR3 has 15 residues. The V gene end was trimmed by 4 bases and the J gene end by 8 bases; junction bases not matched to a gene: 6. From germline, CDR1 is SGHRS and CDR2 YFSETQ. The CDR3 region is CASSAGTGAYSPLHF. CDR3 nucleotides: TGCGCCAGCAGCGCCGGGACAGGGGCGTATTCACCCCTCCACTTT. The entire variable domain, with the rest obtained from reference TRBV5-1 and TRBJ1-6, is as follows: KAGVTQTPRYLIKTRGQQVTLSCSPISGHRSVSWYQQTPGQGLQFLFEYFSETQRNKGNFPGRFSGRQFSNSRSEMNVSTLELGDSALYLCASSAGTGAYSPLHFGNGTRLTVT.

As for this clonotype: Sequence at one end of the junction differs from germline and may be a read error. This rearrangement joins TRBV2 to TRBJ2-1; TRBD1 matches 8 bases. This CDR3 has 15 residues. Germline V gene sequence: CDR1 SNHLY, CDR2 FYNNEI. CDR3 coding DNA: TGTGCCAGCAGTGAGGCTGGGACAGGTTACAAAGAGCAGTTCTTC. It codes for CASSEAGTGYKEQFF.

V gene TRBV5-1 combines with J gene TRBJ2-3; 11 bases match TRBD2. Germline assignment: CDR1 SGHRS and CDR2 YFSETQ. The CDR3 consists of 16 residues. After removal of 4 bases from V and 4 bases from J, the junction contained 8 bases not matched to a gene. The CDR3 DNA is TGCGCCAGCAGCCTATCTACTAGCGGGAGCGCAGATACGCAGTATTTT. It yields the protein CASSLSTSGSADTQYF. The complete variable domain, with remaining parts taken from reference TRBV5-1 and TRBJ2-3, reads KAGVTQTPRYLIKTRGQQVTLSCSPISGHRSVSWYQQTPGQGLQFLFEYFSETQRNKGNFPGRFSGRQFSNSRSEMNVSTLELGDSALYLCASSLSTSGSADTQYFGPGTRLTVL.

The chain is built from TRBV5-6 and TRBJ2-5; D might be TRBD1 (5 bases). CDR3 length equals 14 residues. Trimming removed 5 bases at V and 4 bases at J, with 15 bases between. Germline V lookup: CDR1 SGHDT, CDR2 YYEEEE. CDR3 in amino acids: CASRPQALVETQYF. The CDR3 DNA reads as TGTGCCAGCAGGCCACAGGCCCTGGTAGAGACCCAGTACTTC.

The J gene is TRBJ2-5, the V gene TRBV20-1; D possibly corresponds to TRBD1 (5 bases). Germline assignment: CDR1 DFQATT and CDR2 SNEGSKA (reference sequence). The ends were cut back, 6 bases at V and 11 bases at J, with 22 bases in the middle. The CDR3 has 13 amino acids. CDR3 residues: CSASEQVRNEQYF. CDR3 nucleotides: TGCAGTGCCTCTGAACAGGTTCGGAATGAGCAGTACTTC.

The genes are TRBV28 and TRBJ1-1, with D hard to call. CDR1 and CDR2 (germline): MDHEN, SYDVKM. Deletions cut 7 bases from V and 3 bases from J, with 6 bases between. There are 11 residues in the CDR3. CDR3 sequence reads: CASTLHTEAFF. The CDR3 DNA follows: TGTGCCAGCACACTTCACACTGAAGCTTTCTTT.

The chain links TRBV20-1 to TRBJ2-3; 10 bases map to TRBD2. The length of the CDR3 is 12 residues. The ends lost 5 bases at V and 4 bases at J; junction bases unmatched: 0. Germline CDR1 and CDR2: DFQATT and SNEGSKA (reference sequence). CDR3: CSAGTSADTQYF. DNA of the CDR3: TGCAGTGCTGGGACTAGCGCAGATACGCAGTATTTT.

This rearrangement joins TRBV4-2 to TRBJ2-3, with 12 bases fitting TRBD2. Germline assignment: CDR1 LGHNA and CDR2 YNFKEQ. Losses at the gene ends were 0 bases for V and 1 base for J; bases not matched to a gene: 8. The CDR3 loop spans 19 amino acids. DNA of the CDR3: TGTGCCAGCAGCCAAGATGCACTAGCGGGGGGCCTCGGCACAGATACGCAGTATTTT. As protein: CASSQDALAGGLGTDTQYF.

The genes are TRBV20-1 and TRBJ1-2; 7 nucleotides align to TRBD1. CDR1 is DFQATT and CDR2 is SNEGSKA in the germline V gene (reference sequence). V lost 4 bases to trimming and J lost 8 bases; unmatched junction nucleotides: 13. The CDR3 sequence is 14 residues long. The CDR3 DNA follows: TGCAGTGCTACGACTTGGACACAGGGGTACGGCTACACCTTC. Protein: CSATTWTQGYGYTF.